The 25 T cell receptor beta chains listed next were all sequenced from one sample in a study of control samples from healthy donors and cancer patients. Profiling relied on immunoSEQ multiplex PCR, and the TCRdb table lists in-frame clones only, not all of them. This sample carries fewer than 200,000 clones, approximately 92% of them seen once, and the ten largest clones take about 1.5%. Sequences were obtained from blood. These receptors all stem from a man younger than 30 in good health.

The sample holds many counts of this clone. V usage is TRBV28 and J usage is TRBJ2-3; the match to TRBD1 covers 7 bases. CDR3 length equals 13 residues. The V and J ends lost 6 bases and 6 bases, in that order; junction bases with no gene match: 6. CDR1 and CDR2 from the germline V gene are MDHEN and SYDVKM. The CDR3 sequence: CASSFIRGDTQYF. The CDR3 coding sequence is TGTGCCAGCAGCTTTATCAGGGGGGATACGCAGTATTTT.

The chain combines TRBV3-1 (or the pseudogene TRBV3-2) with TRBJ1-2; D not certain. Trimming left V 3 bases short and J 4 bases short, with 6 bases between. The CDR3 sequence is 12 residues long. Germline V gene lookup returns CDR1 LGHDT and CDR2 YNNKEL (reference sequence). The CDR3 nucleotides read TGTGCCAGCAGCCAGGGAGGCTATGGCTACACCTTC. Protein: CASSQGGYGYTF.

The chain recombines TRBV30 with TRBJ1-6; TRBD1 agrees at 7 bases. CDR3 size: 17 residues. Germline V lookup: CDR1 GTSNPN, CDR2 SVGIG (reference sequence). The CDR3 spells CALKRGPGNTRNSPLHF. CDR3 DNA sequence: TGTGCTTTGAAAAGGGGGCCAGGGAATACACGCAATTCACCCCTCCACTTT. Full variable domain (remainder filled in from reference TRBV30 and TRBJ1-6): SQTIHQWPATLVQPVGSPLSLECTVEGTSNPNLYWYRQAAGRGLQLLFYSVGIGQISSEVPQNLSASRPQDRQFILSSKKLLLSDSGFYLCALKRGPGNTRNSPLHFGNGTRLTVT.

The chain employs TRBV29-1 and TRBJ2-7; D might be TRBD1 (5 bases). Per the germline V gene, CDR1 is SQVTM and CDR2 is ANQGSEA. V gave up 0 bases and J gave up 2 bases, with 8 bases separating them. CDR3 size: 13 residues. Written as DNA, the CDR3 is TGCAGCGTTGAAGAGGGGCAACCCTACGAGCAGTACTTC. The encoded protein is CSVEEGQPYEQYF.

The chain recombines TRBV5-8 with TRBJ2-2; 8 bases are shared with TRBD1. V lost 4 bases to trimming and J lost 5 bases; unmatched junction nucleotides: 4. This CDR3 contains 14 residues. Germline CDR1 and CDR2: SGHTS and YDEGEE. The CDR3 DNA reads TGTGCCAGCAGCCCCCGGACAGGGACCGGGGAGCTGTTTTTT. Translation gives CASSPRTGTGELFF.

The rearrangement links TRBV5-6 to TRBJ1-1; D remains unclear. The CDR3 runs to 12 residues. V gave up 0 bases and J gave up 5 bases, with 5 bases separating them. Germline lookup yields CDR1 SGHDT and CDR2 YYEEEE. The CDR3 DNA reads TGTGCCAGCAGCTTGGGTTTAACTGAAGCTTTCTTT. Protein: CASSLGLTEAFF.

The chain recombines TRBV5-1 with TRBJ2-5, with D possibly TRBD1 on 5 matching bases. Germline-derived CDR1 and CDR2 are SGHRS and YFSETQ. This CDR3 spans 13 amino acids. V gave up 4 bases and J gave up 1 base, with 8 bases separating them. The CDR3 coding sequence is TGCGCCAGCAGCGCGACAGTCCAAGAGACCCAGTACTTC. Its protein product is CASSATVQETQYF.

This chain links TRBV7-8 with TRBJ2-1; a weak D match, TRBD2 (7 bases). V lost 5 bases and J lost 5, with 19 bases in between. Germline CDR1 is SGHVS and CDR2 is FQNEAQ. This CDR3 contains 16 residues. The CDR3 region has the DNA TGTGCCAGCAGCGCGAGAGGGGCGGGGGCCAACAATGAGCAGTTCTTC. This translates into CASSARGAGANNEQFF.

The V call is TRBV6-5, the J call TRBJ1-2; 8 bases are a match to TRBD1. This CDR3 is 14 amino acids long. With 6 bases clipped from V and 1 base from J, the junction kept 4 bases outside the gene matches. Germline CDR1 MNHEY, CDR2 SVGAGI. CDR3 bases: TGTGCCAGCAGCCGGGACAGGCTTAACTATGGCTACACCTTC. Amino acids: CASSRDRLNYGYTF.

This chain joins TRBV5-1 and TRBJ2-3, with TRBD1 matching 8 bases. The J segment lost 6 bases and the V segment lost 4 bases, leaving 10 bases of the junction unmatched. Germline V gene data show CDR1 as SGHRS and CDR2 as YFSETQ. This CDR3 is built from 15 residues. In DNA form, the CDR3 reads TGCGCCAGCAGCGCTTTGACAGGGGCAGGGGATACGCAGTATTTT. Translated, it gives CASSALTGAGDTQYF. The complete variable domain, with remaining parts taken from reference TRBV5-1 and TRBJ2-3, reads KAGVTQTPRYLIKTRGQQVTLSCSPISGHRSVSWYQQTPGQGLQFLFEYFSETQRNKGNFPGRFSGRQFSNSRSEMNVSTLELGDSALYLCASSALTGAGDTQYFGPGTRLTVL.

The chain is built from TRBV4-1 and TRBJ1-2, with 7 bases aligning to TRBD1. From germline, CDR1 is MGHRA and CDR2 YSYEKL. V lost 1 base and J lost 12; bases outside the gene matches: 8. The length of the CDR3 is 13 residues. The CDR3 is CASSQAGQPLNTF. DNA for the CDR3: TGCGCCAGCAGCCAAGCGGGACAGCCCCTTAACACCTTC.

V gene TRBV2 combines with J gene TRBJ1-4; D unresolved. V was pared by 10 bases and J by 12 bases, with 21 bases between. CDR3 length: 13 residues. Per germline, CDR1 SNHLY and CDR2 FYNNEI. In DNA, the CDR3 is TGTGCCACCGAGTACGAGCGGGCCGGGGAACTGTTTTTT. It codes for CATEYERAGELFF.

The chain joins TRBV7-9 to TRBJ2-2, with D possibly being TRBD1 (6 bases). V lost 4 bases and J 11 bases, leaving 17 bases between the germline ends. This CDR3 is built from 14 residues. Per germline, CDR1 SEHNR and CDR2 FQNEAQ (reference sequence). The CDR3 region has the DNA TGTGCCAGCAGCTCCAACAGGGTCCCTGGTGAGCTGTTTTTT. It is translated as CASSSNRVPGELFF.

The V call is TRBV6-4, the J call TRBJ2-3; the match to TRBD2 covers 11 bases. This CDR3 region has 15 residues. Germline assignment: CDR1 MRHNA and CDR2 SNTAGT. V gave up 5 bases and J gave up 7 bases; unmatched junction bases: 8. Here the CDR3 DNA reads TGTGCCAGCAGTCTCCTAGCGGGAGGTTCGAATACGCAGTATTTT. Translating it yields CASSLLAGGSNTQYF.

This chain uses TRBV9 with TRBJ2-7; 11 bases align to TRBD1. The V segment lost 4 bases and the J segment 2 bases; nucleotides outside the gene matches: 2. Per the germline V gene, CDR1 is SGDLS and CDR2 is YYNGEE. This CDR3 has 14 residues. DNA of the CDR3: TGTGCCAGCAGCACGGGACAGGGGGCCTACGAGCAGTACTTC. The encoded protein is CASSTGQGAYEQYF.

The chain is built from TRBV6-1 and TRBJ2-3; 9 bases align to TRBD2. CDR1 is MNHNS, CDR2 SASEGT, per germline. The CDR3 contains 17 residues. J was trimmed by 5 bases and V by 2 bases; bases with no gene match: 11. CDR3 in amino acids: CASSEIPPRGGRDTQYF. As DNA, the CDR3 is TGTGCCAGCAGTGAAATCCCCCCGCGGGGGGGCAGAGATACGCAGTATTTT.

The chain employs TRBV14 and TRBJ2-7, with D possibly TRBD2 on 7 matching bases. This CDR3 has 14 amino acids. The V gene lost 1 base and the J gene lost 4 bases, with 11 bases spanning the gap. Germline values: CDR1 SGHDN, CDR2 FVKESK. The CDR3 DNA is TGTGCCAGCAGCCAAGCGGGGGGACATTACGAGCAGTACTTC. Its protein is CASSQAGGHYEQYF.

The CDR3, as DNA: TGTGCCAGCACTCGCGTGGGGGGAACCTATAATTCACCCCTCCACTTT. Its protein product is CASTRVGGTYNSPLHF. J is TRBJ1-6 and V is TRBV2; D is possibly TRBD1 (5 bases). V lost 7 bases and J lost 2, with 15 bases in between. Germline CDR1 is SNHLY and CDR2 is FYNNEI. The CDR3 loop spans 16 amino acids.

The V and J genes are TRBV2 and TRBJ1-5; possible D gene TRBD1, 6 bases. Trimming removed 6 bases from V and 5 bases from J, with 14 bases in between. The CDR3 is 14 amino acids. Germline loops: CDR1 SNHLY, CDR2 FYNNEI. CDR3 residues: CASRPGTFDQPQHF. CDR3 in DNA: TGTGCCAGCAGACCCGGGACATTTGATCAGCCCCAGCATTTT.

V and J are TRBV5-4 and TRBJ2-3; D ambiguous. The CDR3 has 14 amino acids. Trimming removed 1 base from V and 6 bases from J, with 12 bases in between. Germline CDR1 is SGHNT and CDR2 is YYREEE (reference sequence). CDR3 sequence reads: CASSLKSQSDTQYF. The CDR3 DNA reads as TGTGCCAGCAGCTTGAAGTCCCAATCGGATACGCAGTATTTT.

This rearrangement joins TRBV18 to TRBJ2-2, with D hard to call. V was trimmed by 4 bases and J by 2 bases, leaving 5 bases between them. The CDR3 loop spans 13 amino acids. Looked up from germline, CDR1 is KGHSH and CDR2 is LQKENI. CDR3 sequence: CASSLLNTGELFF. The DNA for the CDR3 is TGTGCCAGCTCACTTTTAAACACCGGGGAGCTGTTTTTT. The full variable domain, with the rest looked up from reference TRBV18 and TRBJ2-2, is NAGVMQNPRHLVRRRGQEARLRCSPMKGHSHVYWYRQLPEEGLKFMVYLQKENIIDESGMPKERFSAEFPKEGPSILRIQQVVRGDSAAYFCASSLLNTGELFFGEGSRLTVL.

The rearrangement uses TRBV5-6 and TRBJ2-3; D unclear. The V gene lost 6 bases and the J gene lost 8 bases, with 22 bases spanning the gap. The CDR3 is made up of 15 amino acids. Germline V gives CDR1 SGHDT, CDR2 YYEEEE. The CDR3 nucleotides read TGTGCCAGCACCACAATCCGGGTGGCCCCGGGTACGCAGTATTTT. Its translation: CASTTIRVAPGTQYF.

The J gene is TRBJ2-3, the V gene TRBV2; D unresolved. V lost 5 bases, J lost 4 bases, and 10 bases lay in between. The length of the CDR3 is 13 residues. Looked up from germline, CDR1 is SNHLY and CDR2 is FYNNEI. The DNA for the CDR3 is TGTGCCAGCAGTCGAGCAGGACCAGATACGCAGTATTTT. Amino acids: CASSRAGPDTQYF.

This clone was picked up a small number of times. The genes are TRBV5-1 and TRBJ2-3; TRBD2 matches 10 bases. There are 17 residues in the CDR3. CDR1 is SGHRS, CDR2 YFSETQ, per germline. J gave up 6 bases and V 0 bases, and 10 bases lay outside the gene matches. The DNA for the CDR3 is TGCGCCAGCAGCTTGGAGCTAGCGGGGGTAGGGGAGGATACGCAGTATTTT. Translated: CASSLELAGVGEDTQYF.

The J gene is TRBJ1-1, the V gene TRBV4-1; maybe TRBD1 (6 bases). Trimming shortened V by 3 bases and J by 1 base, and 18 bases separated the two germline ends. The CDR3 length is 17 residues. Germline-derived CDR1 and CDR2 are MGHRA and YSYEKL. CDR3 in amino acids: CASSHNVSPRGNTEAFF. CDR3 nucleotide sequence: TGCGCCAGCAGCCATAACGTATCCCCCAGGGGGAACACTGAAGCTTTCTTT.